Below, 31 T cell receptor beta chains from the same sample are listed, as sequenced in a study of T cell responses to AZD1222 COVID-19 vaccine (dated by TCRdb to the early 2020s). Receptor amplification or capture employed the immunoSEQ multiplex PCR assay. TCRdb holds this immuneACCESS table with in-frame rearrangements only. Some clones are missing; in checked studies, unresolved V genes explain under half, and the rest has no known cause. This sample gives some 49,000 clones in total; 85% to 90% of them show up just once. The biggest ten clones account for 1% to 1.3% of the sample. This specimen's time point label, per the study, means: about 28 days (+/-7) after the second vaccine dose. The sample was peripheral blood, taken 28 days after the second AZD1222 dose. Source of these receptors: an adult who received the AZD1222 COVID-19 vaccine.

V is TRBV4-1 and J is TRBJ2-1; D might be TRBD1 (7 bases). V lost 3 bases and J 4 bases, leaving 16 bases between the germline ends. This CDR3 has 16 residues. Germline V lookup: CDR1 MGHRA, CDR2 YSYEKL. The CDR3 bases are TGCGCCAGCAGCCAGGAGGGACAGTTGGGGTACAATGAGCAGTTCTTC. It specifies CASSQEGQLGYNEQFF.

The sample holds one count of this clone. J is TRBJ1-5 and V is TRBV2; no definite D call. CDR3 length: 15 amino acids. V lost 1 base and J lost 6, with 13 bases in between. The germline V gene encodes CDR1 SNHLY and CDR2 FYNNEI. For the CDR3, the DNA is TGTGCCAGCAGTGAAGTGGGCAGGATTGGTCAGCCCCAGCATTTT. This codes for CASSEVGRIGQPQHF.

This sequence joins TRBV24-1 and TRBJ2-1; TRBD2 aligns across 14 bases. CDR1 and CDR2 from the germline V gene are KGHDR and SFDVKD. V lost 2 bases to trimming and J lost 5 bases; unmatched junction nucleotides: 4. The CDR3 length is 17 residues. The CDR3: CATSDSRLAGGNNEQFF. CDR3 coding DNA: TGTGCCACCAGTGATTCCAGACTAGCGGGAGGGAACAATGAGCAGTTCTTC.

As for this clone: One end of the junction does not line up with germline, which may come from a read error. The V and J genes are TRBV6-2 or TRBV6-3 and TRBJ2-1; perhaps TRBD2 as D (6 bases). This CDR3 contains 14 residues. The germline CDR1 and CDR2 sequences are MNHEY and SVGEGT. CDR3 nucleotides: TGTGCCAGCAGTGACTCCGGGGGAAGCGATGAGCAGTTCTTC. Encoded protein: CASSDSGGSDEQFF.

The chain joins TRBV5-1 to TRBJ2-7; 8 bases map to TRBD1. The junction had 9 bases not matched to a gene; V was cut back by 4 bases and J by 6 bases. From germline, CDR1 is SGHRS and CDR2 YFSETQ. The CDR3 covers 14 residues. This chain's CDR3 is CASSVSKDRAEQYF. CDR3 nucleotides: TGCGCCAGCAGCGTTAGTAAGGACAGGGCCGAGCAGTACTTC.

This sequence joins TRBV6-1 and TRBJ2-7; 10 bases align to TRBD2. Germline CDR1 reads MNHNS; CDR2 reads SASEGT. Trimming took 2 bases from V and 0 from J; bases not matched to a gene: 19. This CDR3 comprises 21 residues. CDR3: CASSERLYGLAGVKTSYEQYF. Here the CDR3 DNA reads TGTGCCAGCAGTGAACGTTTGTACGGGCTAGCGGGAGTTAAAACCTCCTACGAGCAGTACTTC.

In its sample, this clone was seen once. The chain carries TRBV4-3 and TRBJ2-7; the match to TRBD2 covers 13 bases. The trim removed 3 bases at V and 3 bases at J, leaving 2 bases unmatched. Germline CDR1 is LGHNA and CDR2 is YSLEER. The CDR3 extends over 15 amino acids. CDR3 DNA: TGCGCCAGCAGCCACGGACTAGCGGGGGACTACGAGCAGTACTTC. Encoded protein: CASSHGLAGDYEQYF.

This rearrangement joins TRBV10-2 to TRBJ1-2; TRBD1 is a possible D gene (5 bases). CDR3 length equals 11 residues. V lost 3 bases, J lost 9 bases, and 8 bases lay in between. Germline values: CDR1 WSHSY, CDR2 SAAADI. In DNA form, the CDR3 reads TGCGCCAGCAGTGATGGGACGCGCTACACCTTC. This gives the protein CASSDGTRYTF.

V gene TRBV28 combines with J gene TRBJ2-3; 8 bases match TRBD2. Germline V CDR1 and CDR2: MDHEN, SYDVKM. The CDR3 runs 15 residues. The CDR3 DNA reads as TGTTTCGCGAGCGGGAGAGGGTTTAGCACAGATACGCAGTATTTT. Amino acids: CFASGRGFSTDTQYF.

Here the CDR3 DNA reads TGTGCCAGCAGCTTAGGCTCTGGCAATGAGCAGTTCTTC. Translated: CASSLGSGNEQFF. The chain has TRBV7-3 and TRBJ2-1; no clear D. The germline V gene encodes CDR1 SGHTA and CDR2 FQGTGA. Trimming took 2 bases from V and 6 from J, leaving 8 bases between them. This CDR3 has 13 amino acids.

This CDR3 is CASSILGQGARNEQFF. CDR3 DNA sequence: TGTGCCAGTAGTATTCTAGGACAGGGGGCGAGGAATGAGCAGTTCTTC. The V call is TRBV19, the J call TRBJ2-1; 11 nucleotides match TRBD1. The CDR3 sequence is 16 residues long. Germline V gene lookup returns CDR1 LNHDA and CDR2 SQIVND (reference sequence). The junction had 8 bases not matched to a gene; V was cut back by 3 bases and J by 7 bases.

This chain links TRBV4-1 with TRBJ1-1; tentative D call: TRBD1 (5 bases). The CDR3 runs 19 residues. The V and J ends lost 1 base and 0 bases respectively, with 21 bases between them. Germline assignment: CDR1 MGHRA and CDR2 YSYEKL. CDR3: CASSQGGLVRVNMNTEAFF. The CDR3 DNA sequence: TGCGCCAGCAGCCAAGGGGGGTTAGTCAGGGTTAATATGAACACTGAAGCTTTCTTT.

The rearrangement joins TRBV24-1 to TRBJ2-3; 7 bases align to TRBD2. V dropped 4 bases and J dropped 7; count of bases not matched to a gene: 10. This CDR3 spans 15 amino acids. Germline CDR1 reads KGHDR; CDR2 reads SFDVKD. CDR3 residues: CATSDPGAGANTQYF. CDR3 nucleotide sequence: TGTGCCACCAGTGACCCCGGGGCGGGAGCGAATACGCAGTATTTT.

CDR3 DNA: TGTGCCAGTAGATCCGGGAGCTCCTACAATGAGCAGTTCTTC. Translated, it gives CASRSGSSYNEQFF. This chain joins TRBV19 and TRBJ2-1; D might be TRBD2 (6 bases). The length of the CDR3 is 14 residues. V lost 6 bases, J lost 0 bases, and 9 bases lay in between. Germline loops: CDR1 LNHDA, CDR2 SQIVND (reference sequence).

The rearrangement uses TRBV14 and TRBJ2-1; D might be TRBD2 (5 bases). There are 13 residues in the CDR3. V dropped 0 bases and J dropped 8 bases, with 8 bases sitting between them. The germline CDR1 and CDR2 sequences are SGHDN and FVKESK. The CDR3: CASSQDRGDEQFF. In DNA, the CDR3 is TGTGCCAGCAGCCAAGATCGGGGTGATGAGCAGTTCTTC.

This clone appeared once. The sample contains more than one DNA sequence encoding this CDR3. The chain links TRBV19 to TRBJ1-5, with D uncertain. CDR3 length: 13 amino acids. Germline V gives CDR1 LNHDA, CDR2 SQIVND (reference sequence). The V end lost 2 bases, the J end lost 4 bases, and 6 bases lay between the germline ends. CDR3 sequence (DNA): TGTGCCAGTAGTATAACGGGAAATCAGCCCCAGCATTTT. This gives the protein CASSITGNQPQHF. The whole variable domain, remainder taken from reference TRBV19 and TRBJ1-5, is DGGITQSPKYLFRKEGQNVTLSCEQNLNHDAMYWYRQDPGQGLRLIYYSQIVNDFQKGDIAEGYSVSREKKESFPLTVTSAQKNPTAFYLCASSITGNQPQHFGDGTRLSIL.

V is TRBV28 and J is TRBJ2-5, with D possibly matching TRBD1 (6 bases). The CDR3 has 16 amino acids. Germline loops: CDR1 MDHEN, CDR2 SYDVKM. V was clipped by 5 bases and J by 5 bases, with 21 bases between them. The chain's CDR3 is CASSQPDRGGMETQYF. The CDR3 bases are TGTGCCAGCAGTCAACCCGATAGAGGGGGTATGGAGACCCAGTACTTC.

The rearrangement joins TRBV28 to TRBJ2-3; D may be TRBD1 or TRBD2 (5 bases each). V lost 3 bases to trimming and J lost 2 bases, with 12 bases between them. This CDR3 comprises 15 residues. Germline lookup yields CDR1 MDHEN and CDR2 SYDVKM. The CDR3 DNA reads TGTGCCAGCAGTTTGGGGGATACCCCCACAGATACGCAGTATTTT. Amino acid sequence: CASSLGDTPTDTQYF. Drawing the rest from reference TRBV28 and TRBJ2-3, the complete variable domain is DVKVTQSSRYLVKRTGEKVFLECVQDMDHENMFWYRQDPGLGLRLIYFSYDVKMKEKGDIPEGYSVSREKKERFSLILESASTNQTSMYLCASSLGDTPTDTQYFGPGTRLTVL.

The chain combines TRBV19 with TRBJ1-5, with TRBD1 matching over 9 bases. The CDR3 totals 14 residues. J lost 6 bases, V lost 5 bases, and 5 bases had no gene match. CDR1 and CDR2 from the germline V gene are LNHDA and SQIVND (reference sequence). CDR3 residues: CASSSTGGGQPQHF. Here the CDR3 DNA reads TGTGCCAGTAGTTCGACAGGGGGTGGTCAGCCCCAGCATTTT.

This chain links TRBV29-1 with TRBJ1-1; 9 nucleotides agree with TRBD1. The V gene end was trimmed by 4 bases and the J gene end by 4 bases; junction bases not matched to a gene: 7. The CDR3 loop spans 14 amino acids. CDR1 SQVTM and CDR2 ANQGSEA come from the germline V gene. CDR3 sequence: CSVVQGAGSTEAFF. In DNA, the CDR3 is TGCAGCGTTGTACAGGGGGCAGGGAGCACTGAAGCTTTCTTT.

The chain is built from TRBV14 and TRBJ2-2; D not resolved. Germline V gives CDR1 SGHDN, CDR2 FVKESK. The CDR3 has 17 amino acids. Trimming removed 1 base at V and 6 bases at J, with 18 bases between. For the CDR3, the DNA is TGTGCCAGCAGCCAAGCCCGGCCAATAGGTTATTCCGGGGAGCTGTTTTTT. Protein: CASSQARPIGYSGELFF.

In its sample, this clone was seen once. The chain uses TRBV5-4 and TRBJ2-7; TRBD2 matches at 8 bases. CDR1 is SGHNT, CDR2 YYREEE, per germline (reference sequence). V shed 0 bases, J shed 3 bases, and the junction held 2 bases outside the gene matches. The CDR3 covers 14 residues. In nucleotides, the CDR3 is TGTGCCAGCAGCTTGGGGGCGGGAGGCTACGAGCAGTACTTC. The encoded protein is CASSLGAGGYEQYF.

With respect to this clone: The sample contains more than one DNA sequence encoding this CDR3. The chain couples TRBV19 to TRBJ1-3; D not resolved. Per the germline V gene, CDR1 is LNHDA and CDR2 is SQIVND (reference sequence). The CDR3 is 13 amino acids. V gave up 2 bases and J gave up 0 bases, with 2 bases separating them. CDR3 sequence reads: CASSISSGNTIYF. The DNA for the CDR3 is TGTGCCAGTAGTATATCCTCTGGAAACACCATATATTTT.

The chain carries TRBV4-3 and TRBJ1-2; D is possibly TRBD1 (5 bases). Per the germline V gene, CDR1 is LGHNA and CDR2 is YSLEER. Trimming removed 3 bases at V and 1 base at J, with 12 bases between. This CDR3 is built from 15 residues. CDR3 protein: CASSQMGRHNYGYTF. Written as DNA, the CDR3 is TGCGCCAGCAGCCAGATGGGACGGCATAACTATGGCTACACCTTC.

This chain connects TRBV29-1 to TRBJ2-7; TRBD2 matches at 8 bases. Germline CDR1 and CDR2: SQVTM and ANQGSEA. Trimming at V came to 4 bases and at J to 2 bases, leaving 7 bases not matched to a gene. The CDR3 is made up of 14 amino acids. CDR3 loop: CSVGGTSPPYEQYF. CDR3 bases: TGCAGCGTTGGCGGGACTAGTCCTCCCTACGAGCAGTACTTC.

The gene calls are TRBV2 and TRBJ2-7; possible D gene TRBD1, 5 bases. CDR3 length equals 12 residues. V was trimmed by 7 bases and J by 3 bases, leaving 10 bases between them. Germline CDR1 and CDR2: SNHLY and FYNNEI. CDR3 sequence (DNA): TGTGCCAGCAAGGACACAATCTACGAGCAGTACTTC. Its translation: CASKDTIYEQYF.

This sequence joins TRBV18 and TRBJ2-5; weak D call: TRBD2 (6 bases). Trimming took 3 bases from V and 5 from J, leaving 16 bases between them. Germline assignment: CDR1 KGHSH and CDR2 LQKENI. This CDR3 contains 15 residues. The DNA of the CDR3 is TGTGCCAGCTCACCGCCTGGGGGGAGAGGCGAGACCCAGTACTTC. It specifies CASSPPGGRGETQYF.

The V and J genes are TRBV19 and TRBJ2-5; D gene unclear. Germline V gives CDR1 LNHDA, CDR2 SQIVND (reference sequence). The CDR3 covers 14 residues. Trimming left V 5 bases short and J 5 bases short, with 15 bases between. CDR3 nucleotide sequence: TGTGCCAGTAGTTTTGGAGCGTTTGGGGAGACCCAGTACTTC. Translated, it gives CASSFGAFGETQYF.

The chain is built from TRBV6-2 or TRBV6-3 and TRBJ1-5; 8 bases align to TRBD1. The CDR3 extends over 16 amino acids. CDR1 and CDR2 from the germline V gene are MNHEY and SVGEGT. Germline trimming cut 5 bases from V and 1 base from J; bases unmatched to any gene: 7. DNA of the CDR3: TGTGCCAGCAGTACGACAGGGGTGTTAAGCAATCAGCCCCAGCATTTT. It yields the protein CASSTTGVLSNQPQHF.

The chain joins TRBV7-9 to TRBJ2-3, with 7 bases identical to TRBD2. The junction had 6 bases not matched to a gene; V was cut back by 4 bases and J by 8 bases. The germline V gene has CDR1 SEHNR and CDR2 FQNEAQ (reference sequence). CDR3 length equals 13 residues. The CDR3 sequence: CASSWIGEGTQYF. CDR3 in DNA: TGTGCCAGCAGCTGGATAGGGGAGGGTACGCAGTATTTT.

This sequence joins TRBV20-1 and TRBJ2-7, with D possibly being TRBD1 (6 bases). CDR3 length: 15 amino acids. CDR1 DFQATT and CDR2 SNEGSKA come from the germline V gene (reference sequence). Trimming stripped 3 bases from V and 5 bases from J, with 20 bases between. The CDR3, as DNA: TGCAGTGCTAGTTTTAATTTGGGGGCCGGAGACGAGCAGTACTTC. Translation gives CSASFNLGAGDEQYF.